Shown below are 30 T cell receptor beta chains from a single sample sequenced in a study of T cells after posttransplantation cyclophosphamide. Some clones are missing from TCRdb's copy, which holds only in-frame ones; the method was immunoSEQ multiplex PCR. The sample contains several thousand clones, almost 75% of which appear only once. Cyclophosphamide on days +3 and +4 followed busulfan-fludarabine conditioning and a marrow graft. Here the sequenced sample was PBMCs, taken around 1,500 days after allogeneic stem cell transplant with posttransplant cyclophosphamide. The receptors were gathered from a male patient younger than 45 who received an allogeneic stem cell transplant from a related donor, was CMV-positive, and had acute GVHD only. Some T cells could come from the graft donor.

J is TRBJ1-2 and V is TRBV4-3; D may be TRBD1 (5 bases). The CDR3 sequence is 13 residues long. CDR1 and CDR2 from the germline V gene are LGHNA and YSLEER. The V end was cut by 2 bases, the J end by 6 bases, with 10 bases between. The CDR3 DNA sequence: TGCGCCAGCAGCCAACCAGGGTCCCATGGCTACACCTTC. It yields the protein CASSQPGSHGYTF.

The CDR3 spells CASSLSPAYEQYF. The CDR3 DNA follows: TGTGCCAGCAGCTTATCTCCCGCCTACGAGCAGTACTTC. The V and J genes are TRBV11-2 and TRBJ2-5; D ambiguous. The last part of the DNA fits TRBJ2-7 better; the J call may be wrong. In germline, CDR1 is SGHAT, CDR2 FQNNGV. The CDR3 extends over 13 amino acids.

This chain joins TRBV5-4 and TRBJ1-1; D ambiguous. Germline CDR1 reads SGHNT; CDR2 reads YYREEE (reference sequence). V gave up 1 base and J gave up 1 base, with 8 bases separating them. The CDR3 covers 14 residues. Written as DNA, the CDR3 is TGTGCCAGCAGCTTGCACCAGAAGAACACTGAAGCTTTCTTT. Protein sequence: CASSLHQKNTEAFF.

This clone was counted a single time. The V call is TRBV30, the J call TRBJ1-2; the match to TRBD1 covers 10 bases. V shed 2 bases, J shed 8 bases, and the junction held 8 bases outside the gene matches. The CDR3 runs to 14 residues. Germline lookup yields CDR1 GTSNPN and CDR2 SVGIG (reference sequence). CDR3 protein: CAWSLGQGVGGYTF. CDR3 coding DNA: TGTGCCTGGAGTCTAGGACAGGGGGTCGGGGGCTACACCTTC.

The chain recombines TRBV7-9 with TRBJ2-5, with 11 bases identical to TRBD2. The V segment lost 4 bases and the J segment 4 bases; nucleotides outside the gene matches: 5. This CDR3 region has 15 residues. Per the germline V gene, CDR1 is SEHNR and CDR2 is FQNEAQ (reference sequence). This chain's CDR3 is CASSWGTSGGETQYF. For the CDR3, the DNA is TGTGCCAGCAGCTGGGGGACTAGCGGCGGAGAGACCCAGTACTTC.

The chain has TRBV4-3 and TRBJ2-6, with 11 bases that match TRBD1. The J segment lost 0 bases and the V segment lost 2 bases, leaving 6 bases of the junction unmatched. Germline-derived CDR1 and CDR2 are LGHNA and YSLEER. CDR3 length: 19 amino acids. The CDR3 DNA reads TGCGCCAGCAGCCAACGGACAGGGGGCGCATTCTCTGGGGCCAACGTCCTGACTTTC. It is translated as CASSQRTGGAFSGANVLTF.

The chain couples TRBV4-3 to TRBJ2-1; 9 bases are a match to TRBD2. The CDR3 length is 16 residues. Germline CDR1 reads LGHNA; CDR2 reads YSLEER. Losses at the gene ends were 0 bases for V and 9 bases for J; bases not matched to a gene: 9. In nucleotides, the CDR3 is TGCGCCAGCAGCCAAGAGGTAGCGGGGGCGGGGGGTGAGCAGTTCTTC. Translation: CASSQEVAGAGGEQFF.

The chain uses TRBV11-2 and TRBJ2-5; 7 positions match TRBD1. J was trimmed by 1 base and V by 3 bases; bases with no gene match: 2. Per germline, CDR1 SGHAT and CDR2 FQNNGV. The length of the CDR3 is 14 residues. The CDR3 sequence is CASSFGQVQETQYF. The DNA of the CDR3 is TGTGCCAGCAGCTTCGGACAGGTCCAAGAGACCCAGTACTTC.

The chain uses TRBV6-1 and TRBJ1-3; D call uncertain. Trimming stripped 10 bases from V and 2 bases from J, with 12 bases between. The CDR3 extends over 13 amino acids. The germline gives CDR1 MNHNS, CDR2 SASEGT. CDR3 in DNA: TGTGCCACTCGTGAGTTGGCTGGAAACACCATATATTTT. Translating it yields CATRELAGNTIYF.

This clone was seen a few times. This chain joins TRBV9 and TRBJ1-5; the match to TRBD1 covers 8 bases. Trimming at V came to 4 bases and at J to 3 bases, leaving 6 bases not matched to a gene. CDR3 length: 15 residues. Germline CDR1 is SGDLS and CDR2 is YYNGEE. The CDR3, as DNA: TGTGCCAGCAGCACAGGGGGAGCCCTCAATCAGCCCCAGCATTTT. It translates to CASSTGGALNQPQHF.

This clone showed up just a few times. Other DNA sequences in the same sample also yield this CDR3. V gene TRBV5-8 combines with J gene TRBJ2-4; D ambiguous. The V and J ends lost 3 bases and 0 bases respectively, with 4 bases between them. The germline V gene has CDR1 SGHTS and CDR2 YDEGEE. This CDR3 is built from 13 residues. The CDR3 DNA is TGTGCCAGCAGCTCTTTAGCCAAAAACATTCAGTACTTC. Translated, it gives CASSSLAKNIQYF.

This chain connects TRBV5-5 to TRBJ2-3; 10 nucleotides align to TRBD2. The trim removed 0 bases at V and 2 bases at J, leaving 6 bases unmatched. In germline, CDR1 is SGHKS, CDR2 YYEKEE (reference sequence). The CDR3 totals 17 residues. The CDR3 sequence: CASSLALAGDITDTQYF. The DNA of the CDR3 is TGTGCCAGCAGCTTGGCCCTAGCGGGGGACATCACAGATACGCAGTATTTT.

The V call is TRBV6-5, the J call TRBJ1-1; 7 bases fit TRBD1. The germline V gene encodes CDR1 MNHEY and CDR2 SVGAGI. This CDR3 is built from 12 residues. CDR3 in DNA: TGTGTTACAGGGGTGGGGAACACTGAAGCTTTCTTT. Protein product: CVTGVGNTEAFF.

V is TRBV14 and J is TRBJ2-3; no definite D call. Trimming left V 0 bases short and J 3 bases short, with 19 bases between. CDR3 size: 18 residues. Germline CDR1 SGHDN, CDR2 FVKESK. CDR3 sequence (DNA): TGTGCCAGCAGCCAAGAGTCGCTGGGCCCTCCTCCTACAGATACGCAGTATTTT. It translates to CASSQESLGPPPTDTQYF.

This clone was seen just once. The CDR3 reads CAGDRGTNQPQHF. In DNA, the CDR3 is TGTGCCGGGGACCGGGGGACCAATCAGCCCCAGCATTTT. The chain links TRBV30 to TRBJ1-5; tentatively, D is TRBD1 (5 bases). With 8 bases removed from V and 3 bases from J, the gap between germline ends came to 14 bases. CDR3 length equals 13 residues. Germline loops: CDR1 GTSNPN, CDR2 SVGIG (reference sequence).

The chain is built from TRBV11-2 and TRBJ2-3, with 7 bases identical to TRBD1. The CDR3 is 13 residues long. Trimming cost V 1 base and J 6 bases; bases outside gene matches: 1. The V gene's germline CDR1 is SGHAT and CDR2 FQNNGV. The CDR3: CASSLARGDTQYF. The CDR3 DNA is TGTGCCAGCAGCTTAGCCAGGGGGGATACGCAGTATTTT. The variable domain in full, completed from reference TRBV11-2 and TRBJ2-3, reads EAGVAQSPRYKIIEKRQSVAFWCNPISGHATLYWYQQILGQGPKLLIQFQNNGVVDDSQLPKDRFSAERLKGVDSTLKIQPAKLEDSAVYLCASSLARGDTQYFGPGTRLTVL.

CDR3 loop: CSVALRRGIETQYF. The DNA of the CDR3 is TGCAGCGTTGCTCTCCGACGGGGAATAGAGACCCAGTACTTC. The J gene is TRBJ2-5, the V gene TRBV29-1; the D gene is possibly TRBD2 (5 bases). Germline loops: CDR1 SQVTM, CDR2 ANQGSEA. The CDR3 has 14 residues. V was clipped by 4 bases and J by 4 bases, with 16 bases between them.

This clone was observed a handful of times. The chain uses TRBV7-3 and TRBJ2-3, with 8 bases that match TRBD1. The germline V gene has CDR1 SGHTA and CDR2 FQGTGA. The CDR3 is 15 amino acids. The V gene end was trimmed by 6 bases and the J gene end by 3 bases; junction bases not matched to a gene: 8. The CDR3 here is CASRLRGQVTDTQYF. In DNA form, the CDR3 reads TGTGCCAGCAGACTTAGGGGACAGGTGACAGATACGCAGTATTTT.

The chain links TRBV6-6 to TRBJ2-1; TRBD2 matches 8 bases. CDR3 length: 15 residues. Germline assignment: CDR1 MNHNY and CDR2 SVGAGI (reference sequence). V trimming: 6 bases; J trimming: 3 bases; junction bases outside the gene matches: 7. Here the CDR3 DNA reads TGTGCCAGCAGCCCAGCGGGGGCCTACTACAATGAGCAGTTCTTC. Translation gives CASSPAGAYYNEQFF.

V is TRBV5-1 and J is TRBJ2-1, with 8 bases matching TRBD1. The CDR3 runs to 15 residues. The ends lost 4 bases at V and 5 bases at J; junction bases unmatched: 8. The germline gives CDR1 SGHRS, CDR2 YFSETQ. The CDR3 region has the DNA TGCGCCAGCAGCCCTCGGCAGGGGGCAAACAATGAGCAGTTCTTC. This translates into CASSPRQGANNEQFF.

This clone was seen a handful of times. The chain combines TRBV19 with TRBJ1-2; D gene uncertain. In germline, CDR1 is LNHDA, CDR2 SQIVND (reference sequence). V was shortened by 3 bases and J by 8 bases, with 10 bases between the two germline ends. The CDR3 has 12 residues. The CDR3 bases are TGTGCCAGTAGTATGGGCTTGTGGGGCTACACCTTC. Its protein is CASSMGLWGYTF.

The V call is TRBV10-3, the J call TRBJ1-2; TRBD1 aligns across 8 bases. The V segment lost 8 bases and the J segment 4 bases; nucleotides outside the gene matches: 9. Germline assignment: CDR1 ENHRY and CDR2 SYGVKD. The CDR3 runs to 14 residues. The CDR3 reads CAIGDRGVGYGYTF. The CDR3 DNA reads TGTGCCATCGGAGACAGGGGAGTCGGCTATGGCTACACCTTC.

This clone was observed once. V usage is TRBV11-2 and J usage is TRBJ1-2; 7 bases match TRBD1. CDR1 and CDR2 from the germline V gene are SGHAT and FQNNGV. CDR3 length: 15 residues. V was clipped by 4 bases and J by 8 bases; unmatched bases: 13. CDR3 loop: CASSSQRGQRGGYTF. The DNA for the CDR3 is TGTGCCAGCAGCTCTCAAAGGGGACAGAGGGGAGGCTACACCTTC.

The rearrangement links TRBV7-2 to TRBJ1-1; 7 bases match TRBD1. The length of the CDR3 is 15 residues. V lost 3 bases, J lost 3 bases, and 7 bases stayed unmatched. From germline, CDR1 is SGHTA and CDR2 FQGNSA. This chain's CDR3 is CASSFQDRKYTEAFF. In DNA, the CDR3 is TGTGCCAGCAGCTTCCAGGACAGGAAGTACACTGAAGCTTTCTTT.

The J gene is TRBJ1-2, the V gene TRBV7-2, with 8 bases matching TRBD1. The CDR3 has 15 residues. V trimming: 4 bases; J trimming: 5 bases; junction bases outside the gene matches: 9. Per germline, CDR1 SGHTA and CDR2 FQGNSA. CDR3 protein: CASSSPDRARYGYTF. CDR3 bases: TGTGCCAGCAGCTCACCGGACAGGGCGAGATATGGCTACACCTTC. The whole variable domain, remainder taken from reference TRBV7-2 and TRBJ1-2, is GAGVSQSPSNKVTEKGKDVELRCDPISGHTALYWYRQSLGQGLEFLIYFQGNSAPDKSGLPSDRFSAERTGGSVSTLTIQRTQQEDSAVYLCASSSPDRARYGYTFGSGTRLTVV.

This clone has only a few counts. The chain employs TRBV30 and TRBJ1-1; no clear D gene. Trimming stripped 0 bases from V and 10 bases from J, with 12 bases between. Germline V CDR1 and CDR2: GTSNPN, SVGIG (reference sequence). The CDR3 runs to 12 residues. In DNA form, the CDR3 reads TGTGCCTGGAGTGTACCTAGTCAGAGAGCTTTCTTT. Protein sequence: CAWSVPSQRAFF. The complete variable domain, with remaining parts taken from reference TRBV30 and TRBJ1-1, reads SQTIHQWPATLVQPVGSPLSLECTVEGTSNPNLYWYRQAAGRGLQLLFYSVGIGQISSEVPQNLSASRPQDRQFILSSKKLLLSDSGFYLCAWSVPSQRAFFGQGTRLTVV.

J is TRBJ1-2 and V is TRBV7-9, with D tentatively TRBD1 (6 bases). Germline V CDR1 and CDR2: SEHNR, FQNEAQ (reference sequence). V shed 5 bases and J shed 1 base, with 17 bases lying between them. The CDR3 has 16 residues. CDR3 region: CASSPGAGRFNYGYTF. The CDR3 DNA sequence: TGTGCCAGCAGCCCAGGGGCTGGGCGATTTAACTATGGCTACACCTTC.

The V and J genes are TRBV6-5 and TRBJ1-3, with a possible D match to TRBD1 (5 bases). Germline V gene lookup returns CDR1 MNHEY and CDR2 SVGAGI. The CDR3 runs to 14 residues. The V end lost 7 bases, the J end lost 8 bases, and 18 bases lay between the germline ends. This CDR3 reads CASKTGTWRDTIYF. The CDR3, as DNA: TGTGCCAGCAAAACCGGGACCTGGAGGGACACCATATATTTT.

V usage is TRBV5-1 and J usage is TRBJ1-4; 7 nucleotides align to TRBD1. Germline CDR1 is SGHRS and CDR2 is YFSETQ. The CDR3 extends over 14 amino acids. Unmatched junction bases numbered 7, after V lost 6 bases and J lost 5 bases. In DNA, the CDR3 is TGCGCCAGCACGACAGGGATGAGAAATGAAAAACTGTTTTTT. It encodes CASTTGMRNEKLFF.

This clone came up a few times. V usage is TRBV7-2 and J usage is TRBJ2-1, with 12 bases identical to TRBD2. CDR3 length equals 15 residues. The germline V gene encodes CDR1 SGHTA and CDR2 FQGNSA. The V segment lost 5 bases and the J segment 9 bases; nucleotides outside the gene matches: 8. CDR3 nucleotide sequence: TGTGCCAGCAGCATCTCTAGCGGGGGGGCTCCTGAGCAGTTCTTC. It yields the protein CASSISSGGAPEQFF.